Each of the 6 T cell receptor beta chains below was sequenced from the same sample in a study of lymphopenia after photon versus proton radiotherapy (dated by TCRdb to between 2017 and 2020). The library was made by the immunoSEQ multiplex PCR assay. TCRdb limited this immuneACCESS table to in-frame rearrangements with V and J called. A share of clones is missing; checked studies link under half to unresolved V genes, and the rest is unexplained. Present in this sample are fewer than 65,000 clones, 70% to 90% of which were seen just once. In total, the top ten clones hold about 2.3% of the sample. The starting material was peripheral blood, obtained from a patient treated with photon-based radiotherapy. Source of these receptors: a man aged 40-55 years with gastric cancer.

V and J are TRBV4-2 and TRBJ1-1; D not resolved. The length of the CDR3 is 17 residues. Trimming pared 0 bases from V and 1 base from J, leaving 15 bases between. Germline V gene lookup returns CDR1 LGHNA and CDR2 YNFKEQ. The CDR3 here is CASSQDNVILPNTEAFF. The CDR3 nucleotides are TGTGCCAGCAGCCAAGATAATGTCATCCTACCGAACACTGAAGCTTTCTTT.

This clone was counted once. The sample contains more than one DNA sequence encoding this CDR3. The CDR3 region is CASSVAGTHTEAFF. The CDR3 region has the DNA TGTGCCAGCAGCGTAGCTGGTACGCACACTGAAGCTTTCTTT. V is TRBV9 and J is TRBJ1-1, with no clear D. The CDR3 loop spans 14 amino acids. The germline gives CDR1 SGDLS, CDR2 YYNGEE. V was trimmed by 0 bases and J by 3 bases, leaving 9 bases between them.

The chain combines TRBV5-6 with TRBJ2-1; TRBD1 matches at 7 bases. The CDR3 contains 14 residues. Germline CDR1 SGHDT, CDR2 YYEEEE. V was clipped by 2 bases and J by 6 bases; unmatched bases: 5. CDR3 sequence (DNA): TGTGCCAGCAGCTTCGTACAGGGGACCAATGAGCAGTTCTTC. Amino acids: CASSFVQGTNEQFF.

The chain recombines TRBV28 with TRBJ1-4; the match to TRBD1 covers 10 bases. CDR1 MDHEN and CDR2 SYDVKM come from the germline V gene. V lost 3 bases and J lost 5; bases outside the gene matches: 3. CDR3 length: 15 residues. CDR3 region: CASSLTGGKNEKLFF. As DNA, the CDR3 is TGTGCCAGCAGTTTGACAGGGGGCAAAAATGAAAAACTGTTTTTT.

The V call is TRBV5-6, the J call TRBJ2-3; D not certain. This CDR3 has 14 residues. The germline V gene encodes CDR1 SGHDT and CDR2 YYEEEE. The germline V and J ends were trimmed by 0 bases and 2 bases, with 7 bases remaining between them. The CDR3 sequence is CASSLGAHTDTQYF. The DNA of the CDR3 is TGTGCCAGCAGCTTGGGGGCCCACACAGATACGCAGTATTTT.

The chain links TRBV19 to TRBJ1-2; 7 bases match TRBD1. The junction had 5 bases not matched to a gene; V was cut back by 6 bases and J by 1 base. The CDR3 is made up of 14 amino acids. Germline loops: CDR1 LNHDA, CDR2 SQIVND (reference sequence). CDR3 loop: CASSPGQHNYGYTF. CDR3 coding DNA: TGTGCCAGTAGCCCGGGACAGCATAACTATGGCTACACCTTC.